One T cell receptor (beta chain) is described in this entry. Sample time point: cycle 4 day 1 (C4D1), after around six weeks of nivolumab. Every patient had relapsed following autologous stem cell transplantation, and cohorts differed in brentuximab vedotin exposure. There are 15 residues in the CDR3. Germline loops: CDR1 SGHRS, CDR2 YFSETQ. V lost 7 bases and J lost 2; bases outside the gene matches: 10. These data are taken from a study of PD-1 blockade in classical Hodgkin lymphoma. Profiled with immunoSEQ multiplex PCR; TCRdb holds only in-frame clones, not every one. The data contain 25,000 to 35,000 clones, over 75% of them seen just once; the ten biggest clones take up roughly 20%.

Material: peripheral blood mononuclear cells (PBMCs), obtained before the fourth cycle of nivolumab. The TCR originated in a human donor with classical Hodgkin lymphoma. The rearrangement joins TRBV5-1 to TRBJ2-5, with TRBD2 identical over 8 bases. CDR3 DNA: TGCGCCAGCGGAAGCCTAGCGGGTCAACAAGAGACCCAGTACTTC. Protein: CASGSLAGQQETQYF.